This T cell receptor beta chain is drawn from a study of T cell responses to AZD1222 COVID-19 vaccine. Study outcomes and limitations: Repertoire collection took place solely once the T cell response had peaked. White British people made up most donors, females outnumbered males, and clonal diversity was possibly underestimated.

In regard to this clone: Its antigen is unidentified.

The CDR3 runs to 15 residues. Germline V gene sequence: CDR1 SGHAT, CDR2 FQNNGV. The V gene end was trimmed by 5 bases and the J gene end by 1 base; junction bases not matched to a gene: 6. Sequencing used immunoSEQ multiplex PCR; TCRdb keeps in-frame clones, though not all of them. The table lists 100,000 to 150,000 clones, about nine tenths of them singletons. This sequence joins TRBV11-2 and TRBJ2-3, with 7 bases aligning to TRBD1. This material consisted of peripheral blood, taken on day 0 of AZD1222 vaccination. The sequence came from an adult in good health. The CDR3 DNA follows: TGTGCCAGCAGCCAGGGACAGAGAGGCACAGATACGCAGTATTTT. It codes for CASSQGQRGTDTQYF.